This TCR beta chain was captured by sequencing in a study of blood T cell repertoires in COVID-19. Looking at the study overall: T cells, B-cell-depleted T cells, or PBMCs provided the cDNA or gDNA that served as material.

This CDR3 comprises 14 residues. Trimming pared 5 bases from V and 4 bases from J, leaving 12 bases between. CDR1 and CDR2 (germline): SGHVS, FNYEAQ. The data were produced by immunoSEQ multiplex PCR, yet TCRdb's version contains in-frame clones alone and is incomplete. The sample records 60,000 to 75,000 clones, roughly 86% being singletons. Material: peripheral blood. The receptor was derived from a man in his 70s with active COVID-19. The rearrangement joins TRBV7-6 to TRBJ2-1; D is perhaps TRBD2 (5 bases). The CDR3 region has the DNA TGTGCCAGCAGCCCGCCCGCGGGTTACAATGAGCAGTTCTTC. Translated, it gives CASSPPAGYNEQFF.